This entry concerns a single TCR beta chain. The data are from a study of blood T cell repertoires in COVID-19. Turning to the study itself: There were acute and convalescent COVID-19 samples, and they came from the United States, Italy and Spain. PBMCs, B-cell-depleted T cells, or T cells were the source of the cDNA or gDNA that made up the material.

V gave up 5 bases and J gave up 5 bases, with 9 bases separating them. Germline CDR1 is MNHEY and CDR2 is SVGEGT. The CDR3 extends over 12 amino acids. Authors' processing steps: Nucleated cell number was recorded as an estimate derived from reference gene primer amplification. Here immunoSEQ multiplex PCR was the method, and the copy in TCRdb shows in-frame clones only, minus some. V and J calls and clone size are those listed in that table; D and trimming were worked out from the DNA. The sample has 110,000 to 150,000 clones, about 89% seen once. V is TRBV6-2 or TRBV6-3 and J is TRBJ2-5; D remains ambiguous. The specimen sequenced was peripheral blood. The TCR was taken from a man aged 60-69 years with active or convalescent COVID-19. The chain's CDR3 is CASSPPSETQYF. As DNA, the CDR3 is TGTGCCAGCAGTCCCCCCTCCGAGACCCAGTACTTC.